This T cell receptor (beta chain) was sequenced during a study of PD-1 blockade in classical Hodgkin lymphoma. Time point here: cycle 4 day 1 (C4D1), after more than 5 weeks of nivolumab. Relapses following autologous stem cell transplantation were seen in all patients, with brentuximab vedotin exposure varying. Whole-study findings and limits: As was reported, newly diagnosed patients showed lower baseline TCR diversity than healthy donors did.

Comment on this clone: Antigen unknown.

Assay: immunoSEQ multiplex PCR; the TCRdb copy retains only in-frame clones and omits some. The sample comprises roughly 86,000 clones, 83% of which are singletons, and approximately 17% rests with the top ten. V dropped 7 bases and J dropped 5 bases, with 15 bases sitting between them. This CDR3 is 14 amino acids long. Germline V gene data show CDR1 as SGHTA and CDR2 as FQGTGA. This chain links TRBV7-3 with TRBJ2-1; D possibly corresponds to TRBD2 (5 bases). This material consisted of peripheral blood mononuclear cells (PBMCs), taken before the fourth cycle of nivolumab. The clonotype comes from a human donor with classical Hodgkin lymphoma. The CDR3 loop is CASKQRTHDNEQFF. CDR3 nucleotides: TGTGCCAGCAAACAACGGACTCATGACAATGAGCAGTTCTTC.